These 18 T cell receptor beta chains were all obtained from the same sample, sequenced in a study of blood T cell repertoires in COVID-19. The assay was immunoSEQ multiplex PCR, and TCRdb's table has in-frame clones only and misses some. The table includes 150,000 or so clones, roughly nine tenths detected once. Material: PBMCs or T cells enriched from blood (not recorded which). These receptors originate from a woman aged 50 to 65 who had recovered from COVID-19.

V usage is TRBV5-1 and J usage is TRBJ2-5, with TRBD2 as a possible D gene (6 bases). This CDR3 spans 15 amino acids. V was cut by 4 bases and J by 5 bases, with 18 bases left in between. CDR1 is SGHRS and CDR2 is YFSETQ in the germline V gene. CDR3 DNA sequence: TGCGCCAGCAGCATCGGGACCGGGACTCAGGAGACCCAGTACTTC. It translates to CASSIGTGTQETQYF.

The chain recombines TRBV19 with TRBJ1-2; D is unresolved. This CDR3 has 14 amino acids. CDR1 is LNHDA and CDR2 is SQIVND in the germline V gene (reference sequence). V was trimmed by 5 bases and J by 8 bases, leaving 18 bases between them. Here the CDR3 DNA reads TGTGCCAGTAGTGGACTTTTGAGTCGGAGAGGCTACACCTTC. Protein sequence: CASSGLLSRRGYTF. The full variable domain, in which reference TRBV19 and TRBJ1-2 provide the parts outside the CDR3, is DGGITQSPKYLFRKEGQNVTLSCEQNLNHDAMYWYRQDPGQGLRLIYYSQIVNDFQKGDIAEGYSVSREKKESFPLTVTSAQKNPTAFYLCASSGLLSRRGYTFGSGTRLTVV.

This clone was seen only a few times. The chain employs TRBV12-3 or TRBV12-4 and TRBJ1-2, with a tentative D call TRBD1 (6 bases). Trimming removed 4 bases at V and 7 bases at J, with 13 bases between. This CDR3 has 13 amino acids. The CDR3 is CASSSQGFIGYTF. The CDR3 nucleotides are TGTGCCAGCAGTTCCCAGGGGTTTATTGGCTACACCTTC.

The V call is TRBV4-1, the J call TRBJ1-1, with TRBD1 matching over 8 bases. The germline V gene has CDR1 MGHRA and CDR2 YSYEKL. With V trimmed by 3 bases and J by 1 base, 7 bases remained unmatched. The CDR3 sequence is 16 residues long. The CDR3 region is CASSHHPDRGNTEAFF. The DNA of the CDR3 is TGCGCCAGCAGCCATCACCCAGACAGGGGGAACACTGAAGCTTTCTTT.

This clone was seen once. This chain links TRBV30 with TRBJ2-7; D is unclear. This CDR3 comprises 12 residues. With 1 base removed from V and 3 bases from J, the gap between germline ends came to 7 bases. Germline V CDR1 and CDR2: GTSNPN, SVGIG (reference sequence). The CDR3 spells CAWSANSYEQYF. The CDR3 DNA follows: TGTGCCTGGAGTGCTAACAGCTACGAGCAGTACTTC.

The V gene is TRBV7-2, the J gene TRBJ1-3, with D uncertain. CDR3 length: 14 residues. The ends were cut back, 3 bases at V and 0 bases at J, with 6 bases in the middle. Germline values: CDR1 SGHTA, CDR2 FQGNSA. DNA for the CDR3: TGTGCCAGCAGCTTCACGGTCTCTGGAAACACCATATATTTT. Its protein product is CASSFTVSGNTIYF.

V is TRBV9 and J is TRBJ2-3; 8 bases agree with TRBD2. J lost 6 bases, V lost 4 bases, and 13 bases had no gene match. The CDR3 loop spans 16 amino acids. Germline values: CDR1 SGDLS, CDR2 YYNGEE. CDR3: CASSPGGGPPGDTQYF. CDR3 coding DNA: TGTGCCAGCAGCCCCGGGGGGGGTCCACCCGGGGATACGCAGTATTTT.

The chain couples TRBV11-2 to TRBJ1-2, with 9 bases aligning to TRBD1. V lost 5 bases and J lost 3; bases outside the gene matches: 7. This CDR3 contains 15 residues. CDR1 and CDR2 (germline): SGHAT, FQNNGV. Written as DNA, the CDR3 is TGTGCCAGCAGCCACTACAGGGGGCGGGACTATGGCTACACCTTC. Protein product: CASSHYRGRDYGYTF.

The chain uses TRBV24-1 and TRBJ2-1; 9 bases map to TRBD1. The CDR3 consists of 14 residues. V was clipped by 0 bases and J by 12 bases; unmatched bases: 5. Germline V lookup: CDR1 KGHDR, CDR2 SFDVKD. The CDR3 is CATSDLGGTGWQFF. CDR3 DNA sequence: TGTGCCACCAGTGATTTGGGGGGGACAGGGTGGCAGTTCTTC.

The rearrangement uses TRBV5-1 and TRBJ1-5, with 9 bases that match TRBD1. Losses at the gene ends were 5 bases for V and 0 bases for J; bases not matched to a gene: 6. Germline V lookup: CDR1 SGHRS, CDR2 YFSETQ. The CDR3 is 16 amino acids. CDR3 in amino acids: CASRNRGPRSNQPQHF. CDR3 bases: TGCGCCAGCAGAAACAGGGGGCCCCGTAGCAATCAGCCCCAGCATTTT.

The gene calls are TRBV11-2 and TRBJ1-5; the D gene is possibly TRBD1 (6 bases). The CDR3 loop spans 17 amino acids. Trimming took off 1 base at V and 6 bases at J, with 19 bases between the two ends. Germline CDR1 SGHAT, CDR2 FQNNGV. The CDR3 spells CASSLVDGQPSGQPQHF. The CDR3 DNA reads TGTGCCAGCAGCTTAGTCGACGGACAGCCTAGCGGTCAGCCCCAGCATTTT.

The rearrangement links TRBV5-1 to TRBJ1-2; D not certain. The CDR3 covers 15 residues. In germline, CDR1 is SGHRS, CDR2 YFSETQ. The V end was cut by 4 bases, the J end by 1 base, with 14 bases between. The CDR3 sequence: CASSPRRGINYGYTF. CDR3 nucleotides: TGCGCCAGCAGCCCGCGTCGGGGTATTAACTATGGCTACACCTTC.

This rearrangement joins TRBV19 to TRBJ2-3; TRBD2 matches at 10 bases. Germline-derived CDR1 and CDR2 are LNHDA and SQIVND (reference sequence). Losses at the gene ends were 3 bases for V and 0 bases for J; bases not matched to a gene: 9. CDR3 size: 18 residues. CDR3 DNA: TGTGCCAGTAGTATTGATAGGACTAGCGGCAAAAGCACAGATACGCAGTATTTT. Translating gives CASSIDRTSGKSTDTQYF.

This clone has just one count. The chain couples TRBV28 to TRBJ2-2; TRBD1 aligns across 9 bases. Trimming took 2 bases from V and 7 from J; bases not matched to a gene: 5. From germline, CDR1 is MDHEN and CDR2 SYDVKM. This CDR3 contains 15 residues. The CDR3 is CASSLAGTGSGELFF. The CDR3, as DNA: TGTGCCAGCAGTTTAGCAGGGACAGGGAGCGGGGAGCTGTTTTTT.

V is TRBV6-2 or TRBV6-3 and J is TRBJ2-7; 9 bases are shared with TRBD2. V lost 2 bases and J lost 0; bases outside the gene matches: 5. CDR3 size: 16 residues. The germline V gene has CDR1 MNHEY and CDR2 SVGEGT. The CDR3, as DNA: TGTGCCAGCAGTTACCGTCCTAGCGGGGTCTCCTACGAGCAGTACTTC. The encoded protein is CASSYRPSGVSYEQYF.

Points on this clone: The germline gene is not matched at one end of the junction; a read error may be the cause. The chain combines TRBV7-7 with TRBJ2-2; 9 bases fit TRBD1. Germline loops: CDR1 SSHAT, CDR2 FNYEAQ (reference sequence). This CDR3 spans 15 amino acids. For the CDR3, the DNA is TGTGCTAGCAGTGCCGGGGACAGGGCCACCGGGGAGCTGTTTTTT. Residues: CASSAGDRATGELFF.

The chain links TRBV4-2 to TRBJ2-3; D is perhaps TRBD2 (5 bases). Germline assignment: CDR1 LGHNA and CDR2 YNFKEQ. This CDR3 contains 17 residues. The V end was cut by 1 base, the J end by 4 bases, with 18 bases between. The CDR3 sequence: CASSQVISGMRADTQYF. The CDR3 coding sequence is TGTGCCAGCAGCCAAGTGATTTCGGGGATGAGGGCAGATACGCAGTATTTT.

V gene TRBV6-1 combines with J gene TRBJ2-3; D is perhaps TRBD2 (5 bases). Trimming removed 3 bases at V and 3 bases at J, with 16 bases between. The CDR3 is made up of 16 amino acids. Germline V gives CDR1 MNHNS, CDR2 SASEGT. CDR3 DNA sequence: TGTGCCAGCAGTGACGGAAAAGGGAGTGGGACAGATACGCAGTATTTT. This codes for CASSDGKGSGTDTQYF.